The clone carrying this T cell receptor (beta chain) was counted between two and nine times. As yet, its antigen is unknown. These data are taken from a study of blood T cells in healthy people across ages. Broader study findings: What prevented conclusive comparison of naive and antigen-experienced cells was that PBMCs were unsorted. Both higher diversity and more naive CD4+ cells marked long-lived donors when set against aged donors. Observed TCR beta diversity per million T cells went down as age went up. This fall followed a roughly linear course with age.

Peripheral blood was drawn, about 9.7 milliliters per donor. PCR was performed a second time for roughly 7 to 11 cycles using a sample-barcoded 5' primer and a J-beta primer mix. TCRdb analysed the 5' RACE reads with MiXCR anew, one entry per CDR3 protein. The sample yields about 650,000 distinct CDR3 sequences, 32% seen once. Losses at the gene ends were 4 bases for V and 7 bases for J; bases not matched to a gene: 18. CDR1 and CDR2 (germline): SQVTM, ANQGSEA. The CDR3 contains 16 residues. The V and J genes are TRBV29-1 and TRBJ2-7; 8 positions match TRBD2. This sequence originates from a woman aged 80 or over in good health. The source material was blood. The CDR3 DNA follows: TGCAGCGTTGTAACTTGGAGCGGGGGAGACTACAATGAGCAGTACTTC. This sequence encodes CSVVTWSGGDYNEQYF.